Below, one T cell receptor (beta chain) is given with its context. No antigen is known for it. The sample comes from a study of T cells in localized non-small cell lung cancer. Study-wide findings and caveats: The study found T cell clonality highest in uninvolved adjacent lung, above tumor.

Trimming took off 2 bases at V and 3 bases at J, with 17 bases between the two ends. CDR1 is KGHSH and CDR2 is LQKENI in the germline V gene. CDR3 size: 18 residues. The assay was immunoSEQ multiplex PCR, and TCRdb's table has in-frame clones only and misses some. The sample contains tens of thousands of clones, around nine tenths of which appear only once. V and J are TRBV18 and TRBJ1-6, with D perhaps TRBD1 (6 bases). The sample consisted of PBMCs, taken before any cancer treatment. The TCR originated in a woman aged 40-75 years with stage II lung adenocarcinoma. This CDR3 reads CASSPGSGQQIYNSPLHF. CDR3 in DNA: TGTGCCAGCTCACCAGGGTCTGGACAGCAAATCTATAATTCACCCCTCCACTTT.